This is a list of T cell receptor beta chains from one sample in a study of shared clonotypes between healthy human individuals. Clones were read by immunoSEQ multiplex PCR, and TCRdb kept only the in-frame ones, dropping some. The sample contains about 2 million clones, roughly 95% of which appear only once. Sequenced: naive CD4+ T cells sorted from blood. Receptors originate from a man younger than 30 in good health. The CDR3 runs from the conserved cysteine through the conserved F or W. The order of the fields is D gene, V gene, J gene, CDR3 DNA, CDR3 protein. D genes are given only for firm matches.

D: -
V: TRBV30
J: TRBJ1-2
DNA: TGTGCCTGGAGTGTGTGGGGGAGTAGTGGCTACACCTTC
CDR3: CAWSVWGSSGYTF

D: -
V: TRBV11-2
J: TRBJ2-7
DNA: TGTGCCAGCAGCTTAGATAGGGACCTCATGACAGGGAGGTACGAGCAGTACTTC
CDR3: CASSLDRDLMTGRYEQYF

D: -
V: TRBV7-8
J: TRBJ2-2
DNA: TGTGCCAGCAGCTCCAGGGACCTTAACACCGGGGAGCTGTTTTTT
CDR3: CASSSRDLNTGELFF

D: -
V: TRBV5-4
J: TRBJ1-2
DNA: TGTGCCAGCAGCCTCGGACAGAACTATGGCTACACCTTC
CDR3: CASSLGQNYGYTF

D: -
V: TRBV7-9
J: TRBJ1-4
DNA: TGTGCCAGCAGCTTGCCCGGCTGGGGCGTTGAAAAACTGTTTTTT
CDR3: CASSLPGWGVEKLFF

D: TRBD2
V: TRBV10-3
J: TRBJ2-3
DNA: TGTGCCATCAGTGAGGGGAGGGTCCCCACAGATACGCAGTATTTT
CDR3: CAISEGRVPTDTQYF

D: -
V: TRBV4-3
J: TRBJ1-2
DNA: TGCGCCAGCAGCCAAGAAAGGGGATTTAACTATGGCTACACCTTC
CDR3: CASSQERGFNYGYTF

D: TRBD1
V: TRBV2
J: TRBJ2-7
DNA: TGTGCCAGCTGGCGACAGGGGGACCTCTACGAGCAGTACTTC
CDR3: CASWRQGDLYEQYF

D: -
V: TRBV5-1
J: TRBJ2-7
DNA: TGCGCCAGCAGCGGTGGGAGGAACCCCGAGCAGTACTTC
CDR3: CASSGGRNPEQYF

D: -
V: TRBV18
J: TRBJ2-2
DNA: TGTGCCAGCTCACCTGGCGGGCCCCAGCCCGGGGAGCTGTTTTTT
CDR3: CASSPGGPQPGELFF

D: TRBD1
V: TRBV29-1
J: TRBJ1-2
DNA: TGCAGCGTTGAGGTCTCTGGACAGGGGAATGGCTACACCTTC
CDR3: CSVEVSGQGNGYTF

D: -
V: TRBV18
J: TRBJ1-3
DNA: TGTGCCAGCTCACAAAACCAAGGGAGCTCTGGAAACACCATATATTTT
CDR3: CASSQNQGSSGNTIYF

D: TRBD1
V: TRBV5-1
J: TRBJ1-3
DNA: TGCGCCAGCAGCTTGGACCACAGGGGAGGTTGGAACACCATATATTTT
CDR3: CASSLDHRGGWNTIYF

D: -
V: TRBV2
J: TRBJ1-6
DNA: TGTGCCAGCACCCAAGAGGCCGGGAGTTATAATTCACCCCTCCACTTT
CDR3: CASTQEAGSYNSPLHF

D: -
V: TRBV7-2
J: TRBJ2-7
DNA: TGTGCCAGCAGCGACGTTGCCTACGAGCAGTACTTC
CDR3: CASSDVAYEQYF

D: -
V: TRBV29-1
J: TRBJ1-1
DNA: TGCAGCGTTGAAGATCGACGGGGATACACTGAAGCTTTCTTT
CDR3: CSVEDRRGYTEAFF

D: -
V: TRBV6-1
J: TRBJ1-5
DNA: TGTGCCAGCAGTGAATCCGGGCAGGGGCGCCGTAGCCAGCATTTT
CDR3: CASSESGQGRRSQHF

D: -
V: TRBV7-2
J: TRBJ2-3
DNA: TGTGCCAGCAGCTTAGACGGGGCCACAGATACGCAGTATTTT
CDR3: CASSLDGATDTQYF

D: -
V: TRBV6-1
J: TRBJ1-2
DNA: TGTGCCAGCAGTGATCGCCGGGGAGTCGGGTATGGCTACACCTTC
CDR3: CASSDRRGVGYGYTF